Sequencing of this T cell receptor beta chain was carried out in a study of cytomegalovirus exposure and HLA in healthy donors. Regarding the study as a whole: Being indistinguishable, some V segments were excluded, TRBV6-2 and TRBV6-3 among them. Researchers catalogued about 150 TCR beta chains as cytomegalovirus-associated. Immune exposure information available was restricted to CMV serostatus. An analysis was carried out later, and it reportedly showed fewer N-insertions in an Asian-associated ancestry cluster than the approximately 670-donor mean.

PCR amplification relied on 60 Vbeta primers (plus 13 Jbeta primers). Some clones are missing from TCRdb's copy, which holds only in-frame ones; the method was immunoSEQ multiplex PCR. There are some 150,000 clones in the sample; around 87% occur only once, and more than 4% lies in the top ten. V was pared by 5 bases and J by 5 bases, with 12 bases between. Per the germline V gene, CDR1 is MNHEY and CDR2 is SVGAGI. The CDR3 is 13 residues long. This clone showed up just a few times. The antigen remains undetermined. Sequenced input: PBMCs. This sequence originates from a woman in her twenties or thirties in good health and CMV-seronegative. The rearrangement uses TRBV6-5 and TRBJ1-1; D is ambiguous. The CDR3 DNA reads TGTGCCAGCAGTACACCGACCGGGACTGAAGCTTTCTTT. The encoded protein is CASSTPTGTEAFF.